A single sample is the source of the 32 T cell receptor beta chains below, sequenced in a study of blood T cells in healthy people across ages. Together with a sample-barcoded 5' primer, a J-beta primer mix was included in a second PCR lasting about 6 to 12 cycles. MiXCR was run by TCRdb on the 5' RACE reads, yielding one entry per CDR3 protein. The sample includes some 700,000 distinct CDR3 sequences, roughly 43% of them seen just once. Sample: blood. These receptor sequences come from a woman aged 55 to 70 in good health.

The chain combines TRBV28 with TRBJ2-3, with D unresolved. V gave up 2 bases and J gave up 7 bases, with 10 bases separating them. From germline, CDR1 is MDHEN and CDR2 SYDVKM. This CDR3 comprises 13 residues. The CDR3 DNA follows: TGTGCCAGCAGTTTAGATTCGCCCCATACGCAGTATTTT. Translating gives CASSLDSPHTQYF.

V and J are TRBV20-1 and TRBJ2-3; a possible D gene is TRBD2 (6 bases). Germline V gene data show CDR1 as DFQATT and CDR2 as SNEGSKA (reference sequence). The ends were cut back, 6 bases at V and 1 base at J, with 17 bases in the middle. The CDR3 covers 15 residues. The CDR3 sequence is CSALRGGRRTDTQYF. CDR3 nucleotide sequence: TGCAGTGCCCTCCGTGGAGGGCGTCGCACAGATACGCAGTATTTT.

The rearrangement links TRBV7-8 to TRBJ2-7; the D is unclear. Germline V gene lookup returns CDR1 SGHVS and CDR2 FQNEAQ. Between the trimmed V and J ends, which lost 0 bases and 0 bases, there was a span of 12 bases. CDR3 length: 16 amino acids. The CDR3 loop reads CASSLAGRPYSYEQYF. CDR3 DNA sequence: TGTGCCAGCAGCTTAGCGGGCAGACCTTACTCCTACGAGCAGTACTTC.

This clonotype showed up just a few times. The chain employs TRBV10-3 and TRBJ1-1; 11 nucleotides agree with TRBD1. The CDR3 contains 14 residues. With V trimmed by 7 bases and J by 5 bases, 6 bases remained unmatched. Germline V gene data show CDR1 as ENHRY and CDR2 as SYGVKD. CDR3 nucleotide sequence: TGTGCCATCAACCTGGGACAGGGGGGGACTGAAGCTTTCTTT. As protein: CAINLGQGGTEAFF.

This clonotype has a count of ten or more. The chain combines TRBV10-2 with TRBJ1-2; no firm D call. The CDR3 is 13 residues long. Looked up from germline, CDR1 is WSHSY and CDR2 is SAAADI. The germline V and J ends were trimmed by 4 bases and 7 bases, with 13 bases remaining between them. The CDR3 is CASSGSSVGGYTF. CDR3 in DNA: TGCGCCAGCAGTGGGTCCTCTGTTGGTGGCTACACCTTC.

This clonotype was seen a handful of times. J is TRBJ1-5 and V is TRBV25-1; no firm D call. Germline CDR1 reads MGHDK; CDR2 reads SYGVNS. V gave up 2 bases and J gave up 2 bases, with 13 bases separating them. CDR3 size: 16 residues. As DNA, the CDR3 is TGTGCCAGCAGTGAAATGTCCCAGGCGGGCAATCAGCCCCAGCATTTT. Translation gives CASSEMSQAGNQPQHF.

This clonotype was seen only a few times. This chain connects TRBV7-2 to TRBJ1-5; possibly TRBD1 for D (5 bases). The CDR3 runs to 15 residues. Germline CDR1 reads SGHTA; CDR2 reads FQGNSA. The V gene lost 5 bases and the J gene lost 2 bases, with 13 bases spanning the gap. The CDR3 coding sequence is TGTGCCAGCAGCACAGGAAGTATGGGCAATCAGCCCCAGCATTTT. It specifies CASSTGSMGNQPQHF.

This clonotype was counted only a few times. V gene TRBV7-9 combines with J gene TRBJ2-7; tentative D call: TRBD2 (5 bases). V was cut by 5 bases and J by 0 bases, with 14 bases left in between. The germline V gene has CDR1 SEHNR and CDR2 FQNEAQ (reference sequence). The CDR3 totals 15 residues. CDR3 DNA sequence: TGTGCCAGCAGCCTTAGAGCGGCTAGCTCCTACGAGCAGTACTTC. The encoded protein is CASSLRAASSYEQYF.

The chain employs TRBV6-5 and TRBJ2-5, with D possibly called TRBD1 or TRBD2 (5 bases each). Germline-derived CDR1 and CDR2 are MNHEY and SVGAGI. The ends were cut back, 0 bases at V and 7 bases at J, with 12 bases in the middle. The CDR3 has 14 residues. In DNA, the CDR3 is TGTGCCAGCAGTTACTCAGGGACGCCGGGGACCCAGTACTTC. Protein product: CASSYSGTPGTQYF.

The chain is built from TRBV7-9 and TRBJ1-4; D call uncertain. This CDR3 has 14 residues. CDR1 is SEHNR, CDR2 FQNEAQ, per germline (reference sequence). The V end was cut by 5 bases, the J end by 8 bases, with 15 bases between. The CDR3 region has the DNA TGTGCCAGCAGCCGGACGGACGAAGGCGAAAAACTGTTTTTT. Its translation: CASSRTDEGEKLFF.

This sequence joins TRBV12-3 or TRBV12-4 and TRBJ1-2; TRBD1 agrees at 7 bases. The CDR3 runs to 14 residues. Trimming took 4 bases from V and 8 from J; bases not matched to a gene: 10. For the CDR3, the DNA is TGTGCCAGCAGTTCCCGACAGGGCCCCGGGGGCTACACCTTC. As protein: CASSSRQGPGGYTF.

A single count supports this clonotype. The CDR3 nucleotides read TGTGCCAGCAGCTTACTAGCGGTTAACACCGGGGAGCTGTTTTTT. Translated, it gives CASSLLAVNTGELFF. V and J are TRBV7-9 and TRBJ2-2; 7 bases match TRBD2. The trim removed 2 bases at V and 2 bases at J, leaving 2 bases unmatched. Per germline, CDR1 SEHNR and CDR2 FQNEAQ (reference sequence). The CDR3 is made up of 15 amino acids.

J is TRBJ2-7 and V is TRBV7-3; 7 nucleotides agree with TRBD2. Germline assignment: CDR1 SGHTA and CDR2 FQGTGA. The CDR3 runs to 14 residues. The V gene end was trimmed by 5 bases and the J gene end by 10 bases; junction bases not matched to a gene: 14. The CDR3 sequence: CASSREGRGYSQYF. In DNA form, the CDR3 reads TGTGCCAGCAGCAGAGAGGGGCGGGGGTACTCCCAGTACTTC.

The chain carries TRBV7-9 and TRBJ1-1, with D tentatively TRBD1 (5 bases). Germline values: CDR1 SEHNR, CDR2 FQNEAQ (reference sequence). This CDR3 comprises 14 residues. V was pared by 5 bases and J by 6 bases, with 16 bases between. The CDR3, as DNA: TGTGCCAGCAGCCCGGGCGCCAGGGTCCCTGAAGCTTTCTTT. This sequence encodes CASSPGARVPEAFF. The whole variable domain, filled in from reference TRBV7-9 and TRBJ1-1, reads DTGVSQNPRHKITKRGQNVTFRCDPISEHNRLYWYRQTLGQGPEFLTYFQNEAQLEKSRLLSDRFSAERPKGSFSTLEIQRTEQGDSAMYLCASSPGARVPEAFFGQGTRLTVV.

This chain joins TRBV20-1 and TRBJ2-4; no clear D. The DNA matches TRBJ2-5 better at its end, which makes the J call doubtful. This CDR3 comprises 13 residues. CDR1 is DFQATT and CDR2 is SNEGSKA in the germline V gene (reference sequence). The CDR3 sequence: CSARAPVQETQYF. CDR3 DNA: TGCAGTGCTAGAGCTCCAGTTCAAGAGACCCAGTACTTC.

The gene calls are TRBV2 and TRBJ2-5; D gene uncertain. The J call may be wrong; the DNA end is better matched by TRBJ2-7. Per germline, CDR1 SNHLY and CDR2 FYNNEI. The CDR3 runs to 12 residues. In nucleotides, the CDR3 is TGTGCCAGCGTGGATGGGGATTACGAGCAGTACTTC. It specifies CASVDGDYEQYF.

CDR3 nucleotides: TGTGCCAGCAGCGAGACCGGAGCAAGGGCTTCGGAGACCCAGTACTTC. Amino acid sequence: CASSETGARASETQYF. The chain joins TRBV12-3 or TRBV12-4 to TRBJ2-7; D unclear. The J call may be incorrect, as the DNA end agrees better with TRBJ2-5. There are 16 residues in the CDR3.

This clonotype was counted a few times. This chain links TRBV20-1 with TRBJ2-7; 10 nucleotides agree with TRBD2. V trimming: 0 bases; J trimming: 6 bases; junction bases outside the gene matches: 14. The CDR3 has 17 residues. In germline, CDR1 is DFQATT, CDR2 SNEGSKA (reference sequence). The CDR3 reads CSARDWGLAQVIREQYF. In nucleotides, the CDR3 is TGCAGTGCTAGAGACTGGGGACTAGCGCAGGTTATACGCGAGCAGTACTTC.

With respect to this clonotype: A much bigger clone sits one base away, suggesting this may be a read error. This sequence joins TRBV6-6 and TRBJ2-4; D tentatively fits TRBD1 or TRBD2 (5 bases each). The DNA end lines up better with TRBJ2-7; the J call may be wrong. This CDR3 contains 14 residues. Germline V lookup: CDR1 MNHNY, CDR2 SVGAGI (reference sequence). The CDR3 protein is CASSYTGASYEQYF. CDR3 DNA: TGTGCCAGCAGTTACACCGGGGCTAGCTACGAGCAGTACTTC.

This clonotype has ten or more counts. The genes are TRBV7-2 and TRBJ2-3; the D is unclear. V lost 0 bases and J lost 0, with 13 bases in between. CDR1 SGHTA and CDR2 FQGNSA come from the germline V gene. The CDR3 sequence is 17 residues long. CDR3 coding DNA: TGTGCCAGCAGCTTAGCGCACGCGGTTGCTAGCACAGATACGCAGTATTTT. Translation gives CASSLAHAVASTDTQYF.

The V and J genes are TRBV3-1 and TRBJ1-4; D is uncertain. The CDR3 runs 14 residues. Germline lookup yields CDR1 LGHDT and CDR2 YNNKEL (reference sequence). Trimming took off 1 base at V and 8 bases at J, with 11 bases between the two ends. The CDR3 DNA reads as TGTGCCAGCAGCCAAGGGGTTTCCCGAGAAAAACTGTTTTTT. It specifies CASSQGVSREKLFF. The whole variable domain, remainder taken from reference TRBV3-1 and TRBJ1-4, is DTAVSQTPKYLVTQMGNDKSIKCEQNLGHDTMYWYKQDSKKFLKIMFSYNNKELIINETVPNRFSPKSPDKAHLNLHINSLELGDSAVYFCASSQGVSREKLFFGSGTQLSVL.

This clonotype has only a few counts. The rearrangement uses TRBV5-5 and TRBJ2-5; unclear D gene. The V end lost 7 bases, the J end lost 1 base, and 11 bases lay between the germline ends. In germline, CDR1 is SGHKS, CDR2 YYEKEE (reference sequence). The CDR3 covers 13 residues. The DNA of the CDR3 is TGTGCCAGCCGACCCCAGCCCCAAGAGACCCAGTACTTC. This encodes CASRPQPQETQYF.

The chain recombines TRBV9 with TRBJ2-2; 8 bases map to TRBD1. Germline trimming cut 4 bases from V and 2 bases from J; bases unmatched to any gene: 10. Per germline, CDR1 SGDLS and CDR2 YYNGEE. This CDR3 has 17 amino acids. The CDR3 coding sequence is TGTGCCAGCAGCACCCATTCCGGGACAGGAAACACCGGGGAGCTGTTTTTT. Translating gives CASSTHSGTGNTGELFF.

This chain joins TRBV5-1 and TRBJ2-5, with D maybe TRBD1 (6 bases). The CDR3 runs to 15 residues. Germline values: CDR1 SGHRS, CDR2 YFSETQ. Trimming removed 5 bases from V and 11 bases from J, with 25 bases in between. CDR3 coding DNA: TGCGCCAGCAGGCAGGGGACCTCGATTGGAGTAGAGCAGTACTTC. Translated: CASRQGTSIGVEQYF.

This clonotype was recorded a few times. This chain links TRBV3-1 with TRBJ1-6; TRBD1 is a possible D gene (5 bases). The CDR3 is 13 amino acids. Per germline, CDR1 LGHDT and CDR2 YNNKEL (reference sequence). With 5 bases removed from V and 7 bases from J, the gap between germline ends came to 9 bases. The CDR3 region has the DNA TGTGCCAGCAGCACCCGACAGAATTCACCCCTCCACTTT. It is translated as CASSTRQNSPLHF.

J is TRBJ2-1 and V is TRBV6-2 or TRBV6-3; 9 bases map to TRBD2. Looked up from germline, CDR1 is MNHEY and CDR2 is SVGEGT. This CDR3 comprises 15 residues. Trimming removed 6 bases from V and 4 bases from J; junction bases left unmatched: 7. CDR3 DNA: TGTGCCAGCAGGCGCGCTAGCGGGAATTACAATGAGCAGTTCTTC. This codes for CASRRASGNYNEQFF.

The chain combines TRBV6-2 or TRBV6-3 with TRBJ2-7; 7 bases fit TRBD1. The germline V gene has CDR1 MNHEY and CDR2 SVGEGT. The CDR3 contains 11 residues. V lost 6 bases to trimming and J lost 10 bases; unmatched junction nucleotides: 6. CDR3 bases: TGTGCCAGCAGCCACGGACAGGATCAGTACTTC. Encoded protein: CASSHGQDQYF.

A note on this clonotype: One end of the junction fails to match germline, which may point to a read error. The V and J genes are TRBV20-1 and TRBJ1-1, with a weak D call TRBD1 (5 bases). CDR3 length equals 12 residues. Looked up from germline, CDR1 is DFQATT and CDR2 is SNEGSKA (reference sequence). The CDR3: CSTRTSNTEAFF. The CDR3 DNA reads as TGCAGTACTAGGACATCGAACACTGAAGCTTTCTTT.

The chain uses TRBV7-9 and TRBJ1-3; D is ambiguous. Trimming shortened V by 4 bases and J by 3 bases, and 7 bases separated the two germline ends. Germline V lookup: CDR1 SEHNR, CDR2 FQNEAQ (reference sequence). The CDR3 is 13 amino acids. The CDR3 DNA follows: TGTGCCAGCAGCTCCTCTGATGGAAACACCATATATTTT. Protein product: CASSSSDGNTIYF.

The V and J genes are TRBV4-2 and TRBJ2-5; no reliable D call. Trimming took 5 bases from V and 2 from J, leaving 9 bases between them. Germline V gene data show CDR1 as LGHNA and CDR2 as YNFKEQ. The CDR3 spans 13 residues. CDR3 region: CASSALIQETQYF. The CDR3 nucleotides read TGTGCCAGCAGCGCCCTTATTCAAGAGACCCAGTACTTC.

This clonotype was picked up a small number of times. This chain connects TRBV13 to TRBJ2-7; D possibly corresponds to TRBD1 (7 bases). The CDR3 spans 15 residues. V gave up 1 base and J gave up 4 bases, with 14 bases separating them. Germline V gene lookup returns CDR1 PRHDT and CDR2 FYEKMQ (reference sequence). CDR3 nucleotide sequence: TGTGCCAGCAGCTTAGTAGCAGGGGGGAAGTACGAGCAGTACTTC. Protein sequence: CASSLVAGGKYEQYF.

In this sample, this clonotype turned up a few times. The DNA of the CDR3 is TGTGCCAGCAGTTTGGATACTAACTACGAGCAGTACTTC. Translating gives CASSLDTNYEQYF. The chain couples TRBV28 to TRBJ2-7; D gene ambiguous. The CDR3 runs 13 residues. The V end was cut by 3 bases, the J end by 3 bases, with 9 bases between. Germline CDR1 reads MDHEN; CDR2 reads SYDVKM.